The subject of this entry is one T cell receptor beta chain. Antigen specificity is unknown. These data are taken from a study of post-analysis software for immune sequencing data. The wider study: There were relapsing-remitting, secondary progressive and progressive-relapsing multiple sclerosis among the disease courses included. Overall study findings and caveats: The five TRBV segments detected at higher frequency in patients than in controls included TRBV5-6, TRBV5-1 and TRBV20-1. Normalized Chao1 diversity was significantly reduced in patients versus controls.

With 4 bases removed from V and 1 base from J, the gap between germline ends came to 14 bases. CDR1 and CDR2 (germline): SGHDT, YYEEEE. The CDR3 contains 15 residues. Tagging with unique molecular identifiers was a feature of the TCR beta cDNA libraries. One entry per CDR3 protein results from TCRdb running MiXCR on the PCR reads. The sample includes about 560,000 distinct CDR3 sequences, around 44% seen only once; the top ten take around 1.7%. Material: blood. This rearrangement joins TRBV5-6 to TRBJ2-5; the D is unclear. This receptor was obtained from a girl aged 5-17 years with multiple sclerosis. Here the CDR3 reads CASSPIRQAQETQYF. CDR3 coding DNA: TGTGCCAGCAGCCCTATCCGGCAGGCCCAAGAGACCCAGTACTTC.